The 28 T cell receptor beta chains in this list originate from one sample, sequenced in a study of cytomegalovirus exposure and HLA in healthy donors. The PCR made use of 60 Vbeta and 13 Jbeta primers. Produced via immunoSEQ multiplex PCR; TCRdb's table is partial and in-frame only. The repertoire has 140,000 to 150,000 clones, around 79% of them found once; the top ten carry about 3%. Sample: PBMCs. The receptors were gathered from a man aged 35-49 years in good health and CMV-seropositive.

The V gene is TRBV7-8, the J gene TRBJ1-1, with 10 bases lining up with TRBD1. Germline CDR1 is SGHVS and CDR2 is FQNEAQ. V trimming: 5 bases; J trimming: 4 bases; junction bases outside the gene matches: 4. There are 14 residues in the CDR3. CDR3 loop: CASSPRTGGTEAFF. The CDR3 DNA reads TGTGCCAGCAGCCCCCGGACAGGGGGCACTGAAGCTTTCTTT.

The V gene is TRBV9, the J gene TRBJ2-2; 7 positions match TRBD2. Germline CDR1 and CDR2: SGDLS and YYNGEE. The CDR3 length is 16 residues. J was trimmed by 0 bases and V by 3 bases; bases with no gene match: 5. The DNA for the CDR3 is TGTGCCAGCAGCGCTCCTAGCGGCACGAACACCGGGGAGCTGTTTTTT. This sequence encodes CASSAPSGTNTGELFF.

This CDR3 is CASSVEGASTDTQYF. As DNA, the CDR3 is TGTGCCAGCAGCGTAGAGGGGGCGTCCACAGATACGCAGTATTTT. The V gene is TRBV9, the J gene TRBJ2-3; 7 bases are a match to TRBD1. CDR3 length equals 15 residues. V gave up 0 bases and J gave up 2 bases; unmatched junction bases: 3. Germline V gene lookup returns CDR1 SGDLS and CDR2 YYNGEE.

The chain couples TRBV7-9 to TRBJ2-1; 9 bases fit TRBD2. After removal of 5 bases from V and 10 bases from J, the junction contained 6 bases not matched to a gene. CDR3 length: 13 residues. Per germline, CDR1 SEHNR and CDR2 FQNEAQ (reference sequence). The CDR3: CASSPSGNGEQFF. The CDR3 coding sequence is TGTGCCAGCAGCCCTAGCGGGAATGGCGAGCAGTTCTTC.

The chain recombines TRBV14 with TRBJ1-1; possibly TRBD1 for D (6 bases). V lost 5 bases and J lost 2, with 15 bases in between. CDR3 length: 15 residues. Germline assignment: CDR1 SGHDN and CDR2 FVKESK. CDR3: CASSKQTGINTEAFF. Here the CDR3 DNA reads TGTGCCAGCAGCAAACAGACAGGAATCAACACTGAAGCTTTCTTT.

V and J are TRBV7-2 and TRBJ2-7; 10 nucleotides align to TRBD2. The CDR3 runs to 14 residues. Looked up from germline, CDR1 is SGHTA and CDR2 is FQGNSA. The ends lost 3 bases at V and 1 base at J; junction bases unmatched: 0. The CDR3 nucleotides read TGTGCCAGCAGCTTGGGACTAGCGTCCTACGAGCAGTACTTC. It specifies CASSLGLASYEQYF.

A few counts support this clone. The genes are TRBV9 and TRBJ2-3; possible D gene TRBD2, 6 bases. V was shortened by 2 bases and J by 0 bases, with 7 bases between the two germline ends. The CDR3 is 14 residues long. CDR1 SGDLS and CDR2 YYNGEE come from the germline V gene. CDR3 region: CASSVGTSTDTQYF. Written as DNA, the CDR3 is TGTGCCAGCAGCGTCGGGACTAGCACAGATACGCAGTATTTT.

The chain uses TRBV28 and TRBJ2-7; D is possibly TRBD1 (6 bases). CDR1 and CDR2 (germline): MDHEN, SYDVKM. Trimming shortened V by 5 bases and J by 1 base, and 6 bases separated the two germline ends. CDR3 length: 12 residues. Here the CDR3 reads CASSDRSYEQYF. In DNA form, the CDR3 reads TGTGCCAGCAGTGACAGGTCCTACGAGCAGTACTTC.

CDR3 in amino acids: CASSQEEYQETQYF. The CDR3 bases are TGCGCCAGCAGCCAAGAGGAGTACCAAGAGACCCAGTACTTC. This chain joins TRBV4-1 and TRBJ2-5; D call uncertain. The germline V gene has CDR1 MGHRA and CDR2 YSYEKL. Trimming left V 0 bases short and J 0 bases short, with 5 bases between. The CDR3 spans 14 residues.

V gene TRBV11-3 combines with J gene TRBJ2-7; 8 positions match TRBD1. There are 14 residues in the CDR3. V was clipped by 5 bases and J by 3 bases; unmatched bases: 6. Germline lookup yields CDR1 SGHNT and CDR2 YENEEA. This CDR3 is CASSLRTGNYEQYF. The DNA of the CDR3 is TGTGCCAGCAGCCTCCGGACAGGGAACTACGAGCAGTACTTC.

This clone was seen more than once but under ten times. The chain uses TRBV6-5 and TRBJ1-1; TRBD1 is a possible D gene (6 bases). Germline-derived CDR1 and CDR2 are MNHEY and SVGAGI. The CDR3 is 13 residues long. The V and J ends lost 7 bases and 5 bases respectively, with 14 bases between them. The CDR3 DNA sequence: TGTGCCAGCAACCTACAGGGTTCAACTGAAGCTTTCTTT. This encodes CASNLQGSTEAFF.

V and J are TRBV6-5 and TRBJ1-1; 7 bases line up with TRBD1. The V segment lost 9 bases and the J segment 2 bases; nucleotides outside the gene matches: 9. CDR1 and CDR2 (germline): MNHEY, SVGAGI. This CDR3 is 14 amino acids long. The CDR3 region has the DNA TGTGCCAGTTTGACAGGGTCTGGCAACACTGAAGCTTTCTTT. Translated: CASLTGSGNTEAFF.

The chain has TRBV27 and TRBJ1-5; 8 bases match TRBD1. This CDR3 spans 14 amino acids. CDR1 and CDR2 (germline): MNHEY, SMNVEV (reference sequence). Losses at the gene ends were 10 bases for V and 6 bases for J; bases not matched to a gene: 11. CDR3 protein: CATRAQGASQPQHF. The CDR3 DNA follows: TGTGCCACCCGGGCGCAGGGGGCGAGTCAGCCCCAGCATTTT.

V is TRBV6-6 and J is TRBJ1-3; D not resolved. From germline, CDR1 is MNHNY and CDR2 SVGAGI (reference sequence). Trimming shortened V by 8 bases and J by 4 bases, and 12 bases separated the two germline ends. The CDR3 is made up of 13 amino acids. CDR3 region: CASAAGSGNTIYF. The CDR3 DNA follows: TGTGCCAGCGCCGCAGGCTCGGGAAACACCATATATTTT.

This clone has only one observation. The chain employs TRBV30 and TRBJ2-7; D not certain. The CDR3 has 12 residues. Germline CDR1 and CDR2: GTSNPN and SVGIG (reference sequence). Trimming took 2 bases from V and 0 from J, leaving 5 bases between them. CDR3 sequence reads: CAWSSNSYEQYF. The CDR3 DNA sequence: TGTGCCTGGAGTTCAAACTCCTACGAGCAGTACTTC.

This chain joins TRBV7-2 and TRBJ2-1; maybe TRBD1 (6 bases). The ends were cut back, 4 bases at V and 0 bases at J, with 10 bases in the middle. CDR1 is SGHTA, CDR2 FQGNSA, per germline. The CDR3 covers 15 residues. CDR3 region: CASSSRTASYNEQFF. The CDR3 nucleotides read TGTGCCAGCAGCTCCCGGACAGCCTCCTACAATGAGCAGTTCTTC. Combining the CDR3 with reference TRBV7-2 and TRBJ2-1 gives the whole variable domain GAGVSQSPSNKVTEKGKDVELRCDPISGHTALYWYRQSLGQGLEFLIYFQGNSAPDKSGLPSDRFSAERTGGSVSTLTIQRTQQEDSAVYLCASSSRTASYNEQFFGPGTRLTVL.

The genes are TRBV6-1 and TRBJ2-3, with D tentatively TRBD1 (6 bases). Trimming removed 6 bases at V and 0 bases at J, with 10 bases between. The CDR3 length is 14 residues. Germline V lookup: CDR1 MNHNS, CDR2 SASEGT. CDR3 coding DNA: TGTGCCAGCAGGAAGGACAGAAGCACAGATACGCAGTATTTT. This encodes CASRKDRSTDTQYF.

The chain uses TRBV7-8 and TRBJ1-1; 7 bases fit TRBD1. The CDR3 length is 15 residues. V lost 1 base and J lost 5; bases outside the gene matches: 7. Per the germline V gene, CDR1 is SGHVS and CDR2 is FQNEAQ. The CDR3 sequence: CASSLVPGGVTEAFF. The CDR3 DNA sequence: TGTGCCAGCAGCTTAGTTCCAGGGGGTGTTACTGAAGCTTTCTTT.

The rearrangement joins TRBV28 to TRBJ1-1, with D perhaps matching TRBD1 (5 bases). The CDR3 consists of 13 residues. V lost 2 bases, J lost 11 bases, and 15 bases lay in between. Germline V CDR1 and CDR2: MDHEN, SYDVKM. CDR3 coding DNA: TGTGCCAGCAGTTTAGGGGGGGACCGTCGGGCTTTCTTT. Translation gives CASSLGGDRRAFF.

The V and J genes are TRBV25-1 and TRBJ1-4; TRBD1 might be the D (5 bases). Trimming removed 3 bases from V and 0 bases from J, with 11 bases in between. The CDR3 runs to 16 residues. The germline CDR1 and CDR2 sequences are MGHDK and SYGVNS. The chain's CDR3 is CASSDPGHPTNEKLFF. The CDR3 DNA reads as TGTGCCAGCAGTGACCCTGGACACCCAACTAATGAAAAACTGTTTTTT.

The rearrangement links TRBV5-1 to TRBJ2-7; the D gene is possibly TRBD1 (5 bases). Germline-derived CDR1 and CDR2 are SGHRS and YFSETQ. The CDR3 totals 14 residues. V was cut by 0 bases and J by 6 bases, with 13 bases left in between. The CDR3 DNA follows: TGCGCCAGCAGCTTGGAGCAGGGATTACTCGAGCAGTACTTC. Translation gives CASSLEQGLLEQYF.

The chain carries TRBV5-1 and TRBJ2-5, with D tentatively TRBD1 (6 bases). The J call is doubtful: the DNA matches TRBJ2-7 better. This CDR3 comprises 13 residues. Germline loops: CDR1 SGHRS, CDR2 YFSETQ. CDR3 nucleotide sequence: TGCGCCAGCAGCCAGACAGGATACTACGAGCAGTACTTC. Translation gives CASSQTGYYEQYF.

V usage is TRBV6-1 and J usage is TRBJ2-1; 10 nucleotides match TRBD1. The CDR3 is 14 residues long. The V and J ends lost 6 bases and 11 bases, in that order; junction bases with no gene match: 10. CDR1 MNHNS and CDR2 SASEGT come from the germline V gene. As DNA, the CDR3 is TGTGCCAGCAGGACGGGACAGGGGTATGGGAAGCAGTTCTTC. This encodes CASRTGQGYGKQFF.

V usage is TRBV30 and J usage is TRBJ2-7; TRBD1 agrees at 7 bases. The CDR3 runs 12 residues. Per germline, CDR1 GTSNPN and CDR2 SVGIG (reference sequence). With V trimmed by 3 bases and J by 7 bases, 6 bases remained unmatched. This CDR3 reads CAWRVAGGEQYF. CDR3 coding DNA: TGTGCCTGGAGGGTGGCAGGGGGAGAGCAGTACTTC.

The chain joins TRBV6-1 to TRBJ2-5, with TRBD2 identical over 8 bases. V gave up 4 bases and J gave up 4 bases; unmatched junction bases: 5. Germline V gene lookup returns CDR1 MNHNS and CDR2 SASEGT. The CDR3 runs 14 residues. The CDR3: CASSGAGVRETQYF. As DNA, the CDR3 is TGTGCCAGCAGTGGAGCGGGAGTACGAGAGACCCAGTACTTC.

As regards this clone: One end of the junction is discordant with germline, which a read error may explain. The chain uses TRBV28 and TRBJ2-7, with D possibly being TRBD2 (6 bases). This CDR3 is 13 amino acids long. CDR1 and CDR2 from the germline V gene are MDHEN and SYDVKM. In nucleotides, the CDR3 is TGTGCCAGCAGCCCTCAACATCGGGCGGGGCAAGTCTTC. Translated: CASSPQHRAGQVF.

The chain combines TRBV30 with TRBJ2-7, with D possibly being TRBD1 (6 bases). Trimming left V 3 bases short and J 3 bases short, with 9 bases between. The germline V gene encodes CDR1 GTSNPN and CDR2 SVGIG (reference sequence). The CDR3 spans 12 residues. Here the CDR3 reads CAWRTDSYEQYF. The DNA of the CDR3 is TGTGCCTGGAGAACGGACAGCTACGAGCAGTACTTC. The whole variable domain, filled in from reference TRBV30 and TRBJ2-7, reads SQTIHQWPATLVQPVGSPLSLECTVEGTSNPNLYWYRQAAGRGLQLLFYSVGIGQISSEVPQNLSASRPQDRQFILSSKKLLLSDSGFYLCAWRTDSYEQYFGPGTRLTVT.

This sequence joins TRBV2 and TRBJ2-2, with no clear D. The CDR3 totals 16 residues. V lost 1 base, J lost 1 base, and 10 bases lay in between. Germline V gives CDR1 SNHLY, CDR2 FYNNEI. CDR3 residues: CASSEVRLVNTGELFF. CDR3 in DNA: TGTGCCAGCAGTGAAGTCCGCCTAGTGAACACCGGGGAGCTGTTTTTT.